A single sample gave rise to the 25 T cell receptor beta chains below, sequenced in a study of cytomegalovirus exposure and HLA in healthy donors. Use of 60 Vbeta and 13 Jbeta primers characterized the PCR. This table comes from immunoSEQ multiplex PCR, and its TCRdb copy is limited to in-frame clones, with some not included. This sample lists about 160,000 clones; its ten largest clones have roughly 1.3%. Sample: PBMCs. The receptors were sampled from a woman in her sixties in good health and CMV-seronegative.

The genes are TRBV19 and TRBJ1-4, with TRBD1 identical over 9 bases. CDR1 and CDR2 from the germline V gene are LNHDA and SQIVND (reference sequence). This CDR3 is built from 16 residues. Trimming took 6 bases from V and 3 from J; bases not matched to a gene: 8. CDR3 sequence: CASSQDRGRANEKLFF. The CDR3 DNA is TGTGCCAGTAGCCAGGACAGGGGACGAGCTAATGAAAAACTGTTTTTT.

The chain combines TRBV29-1 with TRBJ2-5; D possibly corresponds to TRBD2 (6 bases). The V gene lost 7 bases and the J gene lost 4 bases, with 10 bases spanning the gap. The length of the CDR3 is 11 residues. CDR1 and CDR2 (germline): SQVTM, ANQGSEA. This CDR3 is CSAQEGETQYF. CDR3 nucleotide sequence: TGCAGCGCCCAGGAGGGAGAGACCCAGTACTTC.

This chain's CDR3 is CAWSNTGLRNTIYF. CDR3 DNA sequence: TGTGCCTGGAGTAATACAGGGTTGAGAAACACCATATATTTT. The rearrangement joins TRBV30 to TRBJ1-3; TRBD1 is a possible D gene (6 bases). Germline values: CDR1 GTSNPN, CDR2 SVGIG (reference sequence). This CDR3 is 14 amino acids long. V was trimmed by 2 bases and J by 5 bases, leaving 13 bases between them.

V usage is TRBV18 and J usage is TRBJ2-1, with 8 bases matching TRBD2. The V segment lost 1 base and the J segment 4 bases; nucleotides outside the gene matches: 6. Germline V CDR1 and CDR2: KGHSH, LQKENI. The CDR3 spans 16 residues. The CDR3 loop reads CASSPQPGLGYNEQFF. Written as DNA, the CDR3 is TGTGCCAGCTCACCACAACCGGGACTAGGGTACAATGAGCAGTTCTTC.

J is TRBJ2-7 and V is TRBV28; TRBD1 matches at 9 bases. The CDR3 runs to 12 residues. The junction had 1 base not matched to a gene; V was cut back by 8 bases and J by 2 bases. Per the germline V gene, CDR1 is MDHEN and CDR2 is SYDVKM. In DNA, the CDR3 is TGTGCCAGCCGGGACAGGGCCTACGAGCAGTACTTC. Its translation is CASRDRAYEQYF.

The V and J genes are TRBV19 and TRBJ2-3, with D possibly TRBD2 on 6 matching bases. Trimming cost V 7 bases and J 0 bases, with 11 bases left between them. The CDR3 is 14 amino acids. Looked up from germline, CDR1 is LNHDA and CDR2 is SQIVND (reference sequence). For the CDR3, the DNA is TGTGCCAGTAACGACGGGAGAAGCACAGATACGCAGTATTTT. This sequence encodes CASNDGRSTDTQYF.

The V gene is TRBV5-5, the J gene TRBJ1-1, with 12 bases matching TRBD1. Germline CDR1 reads SGHKS; CDR2 reads YYEKEE (reference sequence). V trimming: 5 bases; J trimming: 0 bases; junction bases outside the gene matches: 14. The CDR3 is made up of 19 amino acids. The CDR3 region is CASSRLGGDRGRLNTEAFF. The CDR3 DNA is TGTGCCAGCAGTCGTCTCGGAGGGGACAGGGGGCGGTTGAACACTGAAGCTTTCTTT.

The J gene is TRBJ1-4, the V gene TRBV4-2; 7 nucleotides line up with TRBD1. Germline V gives CDR1 LGHNA, CDR2 YNFKEQ. J was trimmed by 6 bases and V by 0 bases; bases with no gene match: 7. The CDR3 covers 16 residues. CDR3 loop: CASSQDPTGSYEKLFF. CDR3 DNA sequence: TGTGCCAGCAGCCAAGATCCGACAGGGAGTTATGAAAAACTGTTTTTT.

J is TRBJ2-7 and V is TRBV11-2, with 12 nucleotides matching TRBD2. Trimming took 4 bases from V and 3 from J; bases not matched to a gene: 7. The CDR3 extends over 16 amino acids. The germline V gene has CDR1 SGHAT and CDR2 FQNNGV. In DNA, the CDR3 is TGTGCCAGCAGCTCCCTCGGACTAGCGGGGTTCTACGAGCAGTACTTC. Translated, it gives CASSSLGLAGFYEQYF.

V usage is TRBV30 and J usage is TRBJ1-1; TRBD1 aligns across 9 bases. This CDR3 is built from 15 residues. With V trimmed by 0 bases and J by 4 bases, 6 bases remained unmatched. The germline V gene has CDR1 GTSNPN and CDR2 SVGIG (reference sequence). CDR3 sequence (DNA): TGTGCCTGGAGTGTGATGGGGACAGGGTCCACTGAAGCTTTCTTT. Its translation is CAWSVMGTGSTEAFF.

The chain uses TRBV29-1 and TRBJ1-1; D not resolved. Trimming shortened V by 2 bases and J by 5 bases, and 12 bases separated the two germline ends. The V gene's germline CDR1 is SQVTM and CDR2 ANQGSEA. The CDR3 totals 13 residues. CDR3 region: CSVEPQQDTEAFF. In nucleotides, the CDR3 is TGCAGCGTTGAACCACAGCAAGATACTGAAGCTTTCTTT. The variable domain in full, completed from reference TRBV29-1 and TRBJ1-1, reads SAVISQKPSRDICQRGTSLTIQCQVDSQVTMMFWYRQQPGQSLTLIATANQGSEATYESGFVIDKFPISRPNLTFSTLTVSNMSPEDSSIYLCSVEPQQDTEAFFGQGTRLTVV.

This sequence joins TRBV7-2 and TRBJ1-2; the D gene is possibly TRBD1 (5 bases). The CDR3 contains 16 residues. V lost 2 bases and J 2 bases, leaving 15 bases between the germline ends. Germline lookup yields CDR1 SGHTA and CDR2 FQGNSA. The DNA of the CDR3 is TGTGCCAGCAGCTTACCATCAAAGACAGTAAACTATGGCTACACCTTC. This gives the protein CASSLPSKTVNYGYTF. Variable domain in full (rest from reference TRBV7-2 and TRBJ1-2): GAGVSQSPSNKVTEKGKDVELRCDPISGHTALYWYRQSLGQGLEFLIYFQGNSAPDKSGLPSDRFSAERTGGSVSTLTIQRTQQEDSAVYLCASSLPSKTVNYGYTFGSGTRLTVV.

The chain links TRBV12-5 to TRBJ2-1; TRBD2 agrees at 7 bases. The CDR3 loop spans 14 amino acids. Trimming removed 5 bases from V and 9 bases from J; junction bases left unmatched: 10. Germline CDR1 and CDR2: LGHNT and FRNRAP. CDR3 DNA: TGTGCTAGTGGTCGCCGGCTAGCGGAGAGTGAGCAGTTCTTC. Amino acid sequence: CASGRRLAESEQFF.

CDR3 sequence (DNA): TGCGCCAGCAGTCCACCCACTCCGAACACTGAAGCTTTCTTT. Encoded protein: CASSPPTPNTEAFF. The chain combines TRBV10-1 with TRBJ1-1; D is uncertain. This CDR3 region has 14 residues. CDR1 is WNHNN, CDR2 SYGVQD, per germline (reference sequence). V dropped 5 bases and J dropped 1 base, with 11 bases sitting between them.

The J gene is TRBJ1-1, the V gene TRBV7-2; D unclear. The V gene's germline CDR1 is SGHTA and CDR2 FQGNSA. This CDR3 region has 13 residues. The V gene lost 1 base and the J gene lost 1 base, with 4 bases spanning the gap. The CDR3 DNA reads TGTGCCAGCAGCTTAGGCAGGAACACTGAAGCTTTCTTT. Translation gives CASSLGRNTEAFF.

V usage is TRBV27 and J usage is TRBJ2-1; TRBD2 agrees at 12 bases. From germline, CDR1 is MNHEY and CDR2 SMNVEV (reference sequence). The V gene end was trimmed by 4 bases and the J gene end by 10 bases; junction bases not matched to a gene: 5. The CDR3 sequence is 14 residues long. CDR3 protein: CASSSRTSGTEQFF. Here the CDR3 DNA reads TGTGCCAGCAGTTCTCGGACTAGCGGGACCGAGCAGTTCTTC.

The chain uses TRBV5-1 and TRBJ2-2, with TRBD2 matching 8 bases. J lost 3 bases, V lost 0 bases, and 7 bases had no gene match. The CDR3 is 17 amino acids. Per germline, CDR1 SGHRS and CDR2 YFSETQ. CDR3 DNA: TGCGCCAGCAGCTTGGTTAGCAGCGGGAGTTACACCGGGGAGCTGTTTTTT. This sequence encodes CASSLVSSGSYTGELFF.

Turning to this clone: A junction boundary mismatches the germline segment, possibly from a read error. The rearrangement links TRBV7-3 to TRBJ1-1, with unresolved D. The CDR3 is 14 residues long. Germline V CDR1 and CDR2: SGHTA, FQGTGA. This chain's CDR3 is CASSLTVTNTEAFF. In nucleotides, the CDR3 is TGTGCCAGCAGCCTAACCGTTACTAACACTGAAGCTTTCTTT.

CDR3 DNA: TGTGCCAGCAGTTACTCAGCAGGGGACTATGGCTACACCTTC. Amino acid sequence: CASSYSAGDYGYTF. This sequence joins TRBV6-5 and TRBJ1-2; possibly TRBD1 for D (6 bases). Trimming removed 0 bases from V and 3 bases from J, with 8 bases in between. The CDR3 covers 14 residues. Germline CDR1 MNHEY, CDR2 SVGAGI.

This sequence joins TRBV29-1 and TRBJ2-7; D uncertain. CDR3 size: 8 residues. Trimming pared 6 bases from V and 6 bases from J, leaving 3 bases between. Germline CDR1 SQVTM, CDR2 ANQGSEA. CDR3 in DNA: TGCAGCGTCAGCGAGCAGTACTTC. Residues: CSVSEQYF.

The genes are TRBV2 and TRBJ2-6, with a weak D call TRBD2 (5 bases). The germline V gene encodes CDR1 SNHLY and CDR2 FYNNEI. This CDR3 comprises 13 residues. V was shortened by 6 bases and J by 3 bases, with 6 bases between the two germline ends. The CDR3 sequence: CASRGSGANVLTF. CDR3 coding DNA: TGTGCCAGCAGAGGGAGTGGGGCCAACGTCCTGACTTTC.

CDR3 amino acids: CASSFMNTEAFF. The CDR3 bases are TGTGCCAGCAGCTTCATGAACACTGAAGCTTTCTTT. The chain is built from TRBV7-2 and TRBJ1-1, with D unresolved. V was clipped by 3 bases and J by 0 bases, with 2 bases between them. CDR1 is SGHTA and CDR2 is FQGNSA in the germline V gene. CDR3 length equals 12 residues. The full variable domain, rest sourced from reference TRBV7-2 and TRBJ1-1, is GAGVSQSPSNKVTEKGKDVELRCDPISGHTALYWYRQSLGQGLEFLIYFQGNSAPDKSGLPSDRFSAERTGGSVSTLTIQRTQQEDSAVYLCASSFMNTEAFFGQGTRLTVV.

This sequence joins TRBV7-2 and TRBJ2-7; 8 positions agree with TRBD2. Germline V lookup: CDR1 SGHTA, CDR2 FQGNSA. The CDR3 is 15 amino acids. With V trimmed by 1 base and J by 0 bases, 2 bases remained unmatched. The DNA of the CDR3 is TGTGCCAGCAGCTTAGGGCGGGGGGTCTCCTACGAGCAGTACTTC. This encodes CASSLGRGVSYEQYF.

The chain has TRBV4-3 and TRBJ2-1; D uncertain. Between the trimmed V and J ends, which lost 1 base and 4 bases, there was a span of 5 bases. Germline V gives CDR1 LGHNA, CDR2 YSLEER. CDR3 length: 13 amino acids. This CDR3 reads CASSQVNYNEQFF. For the CDR3, the DNA is TGCGCCAGCAGCCAAGTAAATTACAATGAGCAGTTCTTC.

The CDR3 DNA follows: TGTGCCAGCTCACCCACCCGGACAGTTCTTAACACTGAAGCTTTCTTT. Its translation: CASSPTRTVLNTEAFF. J is TRBJ1-1 and V is TRBV18, with D tentatively TRBD1 (6 bases). Trimming pared 3 bases from V and 2 bases from J, leaving 16 bases between. Germline V CDR1 and CDR2: KGHSH, LQKENI. This CDR3 has 16 residues. The full variable domain, with the rest looked up from reference TRBV18 and TRBJ1-1, is NAGVMQNPRHLVRRRGQEARLRCSPMKGHSHVYWYRQLPEEGLKFMVYLQKENIIDESGMPKERFSAEFPKEGPSILRIQQVVRGDSAAYFCASSPTRTVLNTEAFFGQGTRLTVV.